This T cell receptor beta chain was sequenced for a study of siplizumab effects on memory and regulatory T cells. This clone was detected only once. Its antigen remains unidentified. This CDR3 is built from 13 residues. CDR1 is PRHDT, CDR2 FYEKMQ, per germline (reference sequence). V dropped 5 bases and J dropped 10 bases, with 15 bases sitting between them. Overall study results and limits: Tregs proliferating in siplizumab cultures lacked confirmation of their suppressive function. Naive T cells were seemingly more diverse than memory cells, and major contributions to the alloresponse seemed to be made by them. With siplizumab, cumulative frequency of CD4+ memory-derived alloreactive sequences dropped significantly. The alloreactive clones that mapped to unstimulated subsets made up only a minor fraction.

Libraries were prepared by immunoSEQ multiplex PCR; TCRdb keeps only in-frame clonotypes and omits some of them. The sample has under 85,000 clones; approximately 88% are singletons. The sequence derives from a human donor in good health. The sequencing sample was made of Tregs sorted from blood. J is TRBJ2-1 and V is TRBV13; no definite D call. The CDR3 loop reads CASSPRIGSEQFF. The CDR3 DNA reads as TGTGCCAGCAGCCCCCGTATAGGTTCGGAGCAGTTCTTC.